This T cell receptor (beta chain) was sequenced in a study of radiotherapy plus CTLA-4 blockade in lung cancer. Study overall: The study recorded objective responses in less than 20% of patients and disease control in approximately 33%.

Assay: immunoSEQ multiplex PCR; the TCRdb copy retains only in-frame clones and omits some. The table includes around 80,000 clones, 83% detected once. Treatment of patients with chemo-refractory metastatic non-small-cell lung cancer consisted of focal radiation plus CTLA-4 blockade with ipilimumab. The CDR3 sequence is 14 residues long. Trimming stripped 4 bases from V and 5 bases from J, with 14 bases between. Germline V lookup: CDR1 SGHRS, CDR2 YFSETQ. The sequence came from a human donor with non-small cell lung cancer who had stable disease on radiotherapy plus ipilimumab. Sequences were derived from peripheral blood, sampled from a patient treated with radiotherapy plus ipilimumab. This chain links TRBV5-1 with TRBJ2-3; D perhaps matches TRBD2 (6 bases). The CDR3 DNA reads TGCGCCAGCAGCCCGGCGGAGGGAATAGATACGCAGTATTTT. Translated, it gives CASSPAEGIDTQYF. The variable domain in full, with the rest retrieved from reference TRBV5-1 and TRBJ2-3, is KAGVTQTPRYLIKTRGQQVTLSCSPISGHRSVSWYQQTPGQGLQFLFEYFSETQRNKGNFPGRFSGRQFSNSRSEMNVSTLELGDSALYLCASSPAEGIDTQYFGPGTRLTVL.